Given below is one TCR beta chain in context. Its antigen specificity is not known. The input lacks base qualities; no much larger clone sits a single base away. Donors were 39 systemically healthy Caucasian individuals from Russia aged about 6 to 100 years. Approximately 9.7 milliliters of peripheral blood were drawn from each donor into EDTA-treated Vacutainer tubes. PBMCs were isolated by Ficoll-Paque density-gradient centrifugation, with at least 6 million obtained per sample. Total RNA, at least 6 micrograms per sample, was extracted from PBMCs with Trizol reagent. For every donor, an aliquot of PBMCs went through flow cytometry to measure the percentages of naive CD45RAhigh/CD27high T cells. Receptors were amplified or captured by 5' RACE. Sequencing was carried out with an Illumina HiSeq 2500. A second PCR of about 6 to 12 cycles was run with a J-beta primer mix and a sample-barcoded 5' primer. A unique molecular identifier was introduced onto each TCR beta cDNA molecule by a template-switch 5' adaptor carrying 12 random nucleotides. Each sample yielded at least 2.5 million CDR3-containing paired-end reads. All of the RNA was converted into first-strand cDNA using the Mint cDNA synthesis kit, with a TRBC-specific oligonucleotide serving as the primer. Following uracil-DNA glycosylase treatment, a first 18-cycle PCR with universal primers M1SS and BC2_uni_R was performed on all cDNA. Processing in the source paper ran as follows. Normalization of each sample was performed by random selection of 1 million high-quality reads, each carrying a distinct molecular identifier. Instead of being binned into consensus sequences, reads with shared molecular identifiers were discarded. CDR3 identification, clonotype clustering and error correction used MiTCR with a Q25 quality threshold and the strictest error-elimination algorithm. A nonparametric unseen species model with Euler transformation was used to estimate lower-bound total TCR beta diversity. The public reads were run again by TCRdb, first through fastp at Q25 and then through MiXCR, and only productive beta chains were kept. Identical CDR3 protein sequences are pooled into one entry, listed with their most common genes and DNA. Clone size and V and J calls follow TCRdb, not the original study. The sample table holds more than 650,000 distinct CDR3 sequences, of which roughly 24% were seen once. The top ten hold around 2.9% of the sample.

The sample originates from a study of blood T cells in healthy people across ages (dated by TCRdb to 2015 to 2017). Looking at the study overall: In model experiments, template switching captured about one uniquely barcoded TCR beta cDNA molecule for every two T cells. The study measured age-related changes in TCR beta repertoire diversity using deep sequencing normalized with unique cDNA molecular identifiers. Donors were grouped into four age groups: young (average roughly 15 years), middle-aged (around 39), aged (around 60) and long-lived (82). The study analyzed two additional independent replicas of 1 million unique cDNA reads from the same blood draw for two donors, one aged 18 to 29 and one aged 80 or older.

The CDR3, cysteine through phenylalanine, is 11 amino acids long. CDR3 DNA is the only sequence kept; it has 33 bases, read in frame from the first base. A distance of 3 bases separates the germline ends of V and J, which lose 0 bases and 4 bases respectively. The germline V gene (reference sequence) specifies DFQATT as CDR1 and SNEGSKA as CDR2. Study-wide conclusions, independent of this receptor: Since profiling was done on bulk unsorted PBMCs, naive and antigen-experienced compartments could not be conclusively compared. Observed TCR beta diversity correlated strongly with the percentage of naive T cells measured by flow cytometry. Because donor CMV infection status was unknown, age-related changes in expanded clonotypes were potentially confounded. The long-lived group showed more naive CD4+ T cells, fewer expanded clones and increased TCR diversity than the aged group, suggesting age selection. Total diversity estimates from one million sequenced T cells were considered lower bounds and underestimates. As age increased, observed TCR beta diversity per million T cells dropped in a roughly linear way, and a significant reduction was already evident by age 40.

The data also belong to a second study, concerning T cells of mothers and their children. Per that second paper: The donors were nine systemically healthy Caucasian individuals, made up of three mothers and their six children. cDNA synthesis consumed the entire amount of extracted RNA, loaded at 1.5 ug RNA in each 15 ul reaction. In the second PCR, sample barcodes and 2-4 random nucleotides were introduced via the M1S primer. More than 8 million TCR beta CDR3 reads were obtained from each mother, and some 3.3 million reads were obtained from each child. Thymic selection similarly shapes TCR recombination output in related and unrelated pairs, with minor effect from inherited differences. Normalized repertoire overlap was always slightly but never significantly higher in related than unrelated mother-child pairs. Persistent microchimeric T cell clones were not detected, at a sensitivity of 85 to 100 clones per million clonotypes. To look for features that set related mother-child pairs apart from unrelated individuals, the researchers ran deep NGS to compare the TCR beta repertoires of mothers and children. Mothers averaged about 40 +/- 4 years of age and children averaged 11 +/- 4 years. After adapters were ligated using NEBNext reagents, the libraries underwent 100+100 nt paired-end sequencing on an Illumina HiSeq 2000. To prevent cross-contamination, the mother and child libraries were prepared one month apart and sequenced in separate runs. For each donor, between roughly 500,000 and 2,100,000 distinct TCR beta clonotypes were identified. Naive TCR beta clonotypes were estimated from low-frequency clonotypes matched to each donor's FACS-determined naive share, without sorting.

The receptor chain draws on TRBV20-1 and TRBJ1-1; the D gene lacks a confident call. The sequenced sample consisted of blood. The source of this sequence is a boy aged 5 to 17 in good health. The DNA is TGCAGTGCTAGAGATGCCACTGAAGCTTTCTTT. Its protein product is CSARDATEAFF.